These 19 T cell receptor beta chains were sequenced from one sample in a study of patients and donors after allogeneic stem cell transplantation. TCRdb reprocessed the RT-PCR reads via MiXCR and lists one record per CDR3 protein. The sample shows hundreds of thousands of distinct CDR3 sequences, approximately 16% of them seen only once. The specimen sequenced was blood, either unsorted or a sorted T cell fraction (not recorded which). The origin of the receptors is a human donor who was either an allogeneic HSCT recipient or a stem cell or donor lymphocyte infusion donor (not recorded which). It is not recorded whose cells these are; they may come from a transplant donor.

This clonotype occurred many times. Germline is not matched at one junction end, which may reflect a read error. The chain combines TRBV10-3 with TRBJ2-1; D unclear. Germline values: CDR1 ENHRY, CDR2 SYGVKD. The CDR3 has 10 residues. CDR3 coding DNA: TGTGCCTCGGCATCTGGTGAGCAGTTTTTC. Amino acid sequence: CASASGEQFF.

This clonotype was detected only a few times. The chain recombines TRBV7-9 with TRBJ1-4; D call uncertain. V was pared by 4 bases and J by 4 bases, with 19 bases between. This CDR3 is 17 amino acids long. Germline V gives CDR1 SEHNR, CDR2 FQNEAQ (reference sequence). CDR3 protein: CASSSYKKRPNNEKLFF. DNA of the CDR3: TGTGCCAGCAGCTCGTACAAGAAGAGACCGAATAATGAAAAACTGTTTTTT.

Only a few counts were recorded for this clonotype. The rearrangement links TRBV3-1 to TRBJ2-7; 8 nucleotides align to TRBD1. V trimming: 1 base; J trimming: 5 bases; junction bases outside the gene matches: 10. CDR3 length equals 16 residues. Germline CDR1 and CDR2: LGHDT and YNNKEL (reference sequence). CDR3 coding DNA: TGTGCCAGCAGCCAAGGGTGGACAGGGATTATCAACGAGCAGTACTTC. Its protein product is CASSQGWTGIINEQYF.

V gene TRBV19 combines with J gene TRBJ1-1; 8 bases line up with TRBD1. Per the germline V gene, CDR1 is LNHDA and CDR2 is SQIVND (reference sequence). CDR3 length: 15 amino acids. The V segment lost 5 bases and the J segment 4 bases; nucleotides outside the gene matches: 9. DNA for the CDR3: TGTGCCAGTAGTTTCCCCCAGGGGGCCGGCACTGAAGCTTTCTTT. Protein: CASSFPQGAGTEAFF.

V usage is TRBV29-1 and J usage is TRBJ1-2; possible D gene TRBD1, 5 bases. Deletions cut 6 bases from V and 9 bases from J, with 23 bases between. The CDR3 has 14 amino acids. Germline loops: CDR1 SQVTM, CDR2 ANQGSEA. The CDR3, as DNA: TGCAGCGTAAACCACTTGACCGGGACGATCAGCTACACCTTC. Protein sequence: CSVNHLTGTISYTF.

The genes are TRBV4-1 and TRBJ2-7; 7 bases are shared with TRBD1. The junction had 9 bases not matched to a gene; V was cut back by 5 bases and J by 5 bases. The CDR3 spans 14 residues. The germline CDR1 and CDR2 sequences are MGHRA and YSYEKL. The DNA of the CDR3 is TGCGCCAGCAGCGCACCGGACAGGCGGAACGAGCAGTACTTC. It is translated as CASSAPDRRNEQYF.

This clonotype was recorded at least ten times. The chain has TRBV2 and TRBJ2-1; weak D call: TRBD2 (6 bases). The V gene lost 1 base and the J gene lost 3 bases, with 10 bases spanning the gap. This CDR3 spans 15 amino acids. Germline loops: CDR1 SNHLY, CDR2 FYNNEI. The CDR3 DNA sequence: TGTGCCAGCAGTGAAGATCTGGGACTCTACAATGAGCAGTTCTTC. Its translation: CASSEDLGLYNEQFF.

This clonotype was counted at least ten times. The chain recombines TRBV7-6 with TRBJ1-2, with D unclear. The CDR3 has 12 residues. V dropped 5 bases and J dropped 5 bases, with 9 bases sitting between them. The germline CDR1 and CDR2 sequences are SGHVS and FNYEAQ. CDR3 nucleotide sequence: TGTGCCAGCAGCCCCGTTAGGTATGGCTACACCTTC. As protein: CASSPVRYGYTF. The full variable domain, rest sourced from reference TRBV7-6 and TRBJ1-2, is GAGVSQSPRYKVTKRGQDVALRCDPISGHVSLYWYRQALGQGPEFLTYFNYEAQQDKSGLPNDRFSAERPEGSISTLTIQRTEQRDSAMYRCASSPVRYGYTFGSGTRLTVV.

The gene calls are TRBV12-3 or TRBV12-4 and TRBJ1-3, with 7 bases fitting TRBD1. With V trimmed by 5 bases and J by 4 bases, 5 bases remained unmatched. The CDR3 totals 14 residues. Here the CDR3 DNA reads TGTGCCAGCAGTCCCGGACAGGCCGGAAACACCATATATTTT. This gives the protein CASSPGQAGNTIYF.

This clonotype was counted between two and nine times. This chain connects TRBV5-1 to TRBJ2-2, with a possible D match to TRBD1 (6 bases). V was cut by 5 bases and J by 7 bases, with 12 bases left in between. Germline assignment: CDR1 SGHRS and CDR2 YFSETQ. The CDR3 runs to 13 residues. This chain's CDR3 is CASSSQGNGELFF. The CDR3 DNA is TGCGCCAGCAGTTCTCAGGGGAACGGGGAGCTGTTTTTT.

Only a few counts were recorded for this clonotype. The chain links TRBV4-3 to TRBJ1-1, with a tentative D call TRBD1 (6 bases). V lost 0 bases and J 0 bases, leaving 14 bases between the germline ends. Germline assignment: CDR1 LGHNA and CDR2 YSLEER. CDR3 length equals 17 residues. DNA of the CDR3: TGCGCCAGCAGCCAAGATCCCCGGGGGGCTATGAACACTGAAGCTTTCTTT. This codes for CASSQDPRGAMNTEAFF.

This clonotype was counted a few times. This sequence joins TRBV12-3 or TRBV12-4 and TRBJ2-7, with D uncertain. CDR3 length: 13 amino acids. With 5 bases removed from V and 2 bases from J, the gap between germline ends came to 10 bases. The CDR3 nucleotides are TGTGCCAGCAGTCCCCGGGCTCCCTACGAGCAGTACTTC. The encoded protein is CASSPRAPYEQYF.

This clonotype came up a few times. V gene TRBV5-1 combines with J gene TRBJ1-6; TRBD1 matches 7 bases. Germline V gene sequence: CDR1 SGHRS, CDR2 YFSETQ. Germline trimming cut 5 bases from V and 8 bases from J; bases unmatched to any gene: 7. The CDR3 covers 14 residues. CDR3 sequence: CASSFRGPDSPLHF. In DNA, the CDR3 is TGCGCCAGCAGTTTTAGGGGGCCGGATTCACCCCTCCACTTT.

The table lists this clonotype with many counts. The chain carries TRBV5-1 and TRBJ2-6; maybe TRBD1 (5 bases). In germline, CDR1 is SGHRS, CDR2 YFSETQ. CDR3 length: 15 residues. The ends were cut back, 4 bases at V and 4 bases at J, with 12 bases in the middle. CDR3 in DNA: TGCGCCAGCAGCGCCACACGGACAGGGGCCAACGTCCTGACTTTC. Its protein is CASSATRTGANVLTF.

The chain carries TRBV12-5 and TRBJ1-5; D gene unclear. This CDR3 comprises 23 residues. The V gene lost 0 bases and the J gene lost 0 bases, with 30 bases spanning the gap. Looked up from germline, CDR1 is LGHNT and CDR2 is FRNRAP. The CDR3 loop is CASGLVRERSESLIINSNQPQHF. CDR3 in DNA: TGTGCTAGTGGTTTGGTAAGGGAACGTAGCGAATCCTTAATTATTAATAGCAATCAGCCCCAGCATTTT.

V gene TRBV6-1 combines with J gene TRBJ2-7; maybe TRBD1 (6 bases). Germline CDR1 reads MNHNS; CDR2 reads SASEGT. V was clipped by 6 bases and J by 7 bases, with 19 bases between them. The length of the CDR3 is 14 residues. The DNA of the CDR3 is TGTGCCAGCAGCCAGGGACAACCTTTACGAGAGCAGTACTTC. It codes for CASSQGQPLREQYF.

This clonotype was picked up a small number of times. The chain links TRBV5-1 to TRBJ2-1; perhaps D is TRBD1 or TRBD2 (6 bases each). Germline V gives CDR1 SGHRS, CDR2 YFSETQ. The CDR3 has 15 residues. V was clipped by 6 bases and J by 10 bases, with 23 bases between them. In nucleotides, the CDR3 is TGCGCCAGCAAACCCCCAGGGGCGGGAATAGGCGAGCAGTTCTTC. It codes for CASKPPGAGIGEQFF.

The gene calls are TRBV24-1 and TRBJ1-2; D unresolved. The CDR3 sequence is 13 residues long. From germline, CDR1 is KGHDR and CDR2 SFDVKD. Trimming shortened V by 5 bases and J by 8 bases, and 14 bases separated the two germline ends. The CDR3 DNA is TGTGCCACCAGTGTGCCGGGTCCGGGGGGCTACACCTTC. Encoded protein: CATSVPGPGGYTF.

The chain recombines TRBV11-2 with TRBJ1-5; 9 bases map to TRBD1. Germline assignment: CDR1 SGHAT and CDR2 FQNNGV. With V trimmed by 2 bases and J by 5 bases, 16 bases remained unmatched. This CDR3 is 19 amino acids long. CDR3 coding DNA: TGTGCCAGCAGCTTACGGGGGATCCGGGACAGGGCCTACCATCAGCCCCAGCATTTT. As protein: CASSLRGIRDRAYHQPQHF.